A single sample is the source of the 19 T cell receptor beta chains below, sequenced in a study of T cell clonality in common variable immunodeficiency. Repertoires were generated with immunoSEQ multiplex PCR, while TCRdb's copy carries only in-frame clones and drops some. Singletons are absent from the sample, which has approximately 64,000 clones. Source material: peripheral blood mononuclear cells. Source of these receptors: a person aged 18 to 75 in good health.

This clone occurred many times. The CDR3 goes on 3 residues after the read ends, and that part is filled in from the germline J gene. The rearrangement links TRBV10-3 to TRBJ2-3; TRBD1 agrees at 10 bases. This CDR3 is built from 14 residues. Germline loops: CDR1 ENHRY, CDR2 SYGVKD. J gave up 6 bases and V 10 bases, and 10 bases lay outside the gene matches. The covered CDR3 bases are TGTGCCACGGGACAGGGGACGAGTGGGGATACG. This translates into CATGQGTSGDT. The entire CDR3 protein reads CATGQGTSGDTQYF.

This clone appeared many times. From the germline J gene comes the end of the CDR3, since the read stops 3 residues before it. The chain combines TRBV10-1 with TRBJ2-1, with 9 bases aligning to TRBD2. Germline CDR1 reads WNHNN; CDR2 reads SYGVQD (reference sequence). This CDR3 has 15 amino acids. The trim removed 6 bases at V and 8 bases at J, leaving 11 bases unmatched. This CDR3 reads CASSPSGTNGDEQFF. The sequenced CDR3 bases are TGCGCCAGCAGCCCTAGCGGGACCAACGGGGATGAG.

This clone has ten or more counts. The sequence runs out 3 residues before the end of the CDR3; the remainder is reconstructed from the germline J gene. The V and J genes are TRBV6-2 or TRBV6-3 and TRBJ1-4, with TRBD1 identical over 10 bases. Looked up from germline, CDR1 is MNHEY and CDR2 is SVGEGT. This CDR3 comprises 16 residues. Trimming cost V 4 bases and J 2 bases; bases outside gene matches: 4. CDR3: CASSSGTGVTNEKLFF. Incomplete CDR3 DNA: TGTGCCAGCAGTTCCGGGACAGGGGTGACTAATGAAAAA.

This clone came up many times. The read terminates 3 residues before the CDR3 end, so the remaining end is supplied by the germline J gene. The V and J genes are TRBV2 and TRBJ1-5; D might be TRBD1 (5 bases). The CDR3 extends over 14 amino acids. Germline V lookup: CDR1 SNHLY, CDR2 FYNNEI. V gave up 3 bases and J gave up 7 bases, with 13 bases separating them. The sequenced part of the CDR3 DNA is TGTGCCAGCAGTGAGCAGGGTGGTAGGCAGCCC. The encoded protein is CASSEQGGRQP. The whole CDR3 region reads CASSEQGGRQPQHF.

In this sample, this clone turned up many times. The sequence runs out 3 residues before the end of the CDR3; the remainder is reconstructed from the germline J gene. The chain couples TRBV5-1 to TRBJ1-2; TRBD1 aligns across 7 bases. Germline V gene lookup returns CDR1 SGHRS and CDR2 YFSETQ. This CDR3 region has 15 residues. The CDR3 DNA, read in part, is TGCGCCAGCAGCCCTGAGGGGACAGCCGTGCGAGGC. Residues: CASSPEGTAVRG. The whole CDR3 is CASSPEGTAVRGYTF. The full variable domain, with the rest looked up from reference TRBV5-1 and TRBJ1-2, is KAGVTQTPRYLIKTRGQQVTLSCSPISGHRSVSWYQQTPGQGLQFLFEYFSETQRNKGNFPGRFSGRQFSNSRSEMNVSTLELGDSALYLCASSPEGTAVRGYTFGSGTRLTVV.

This clone was counted many times. The covered CDR3 bases are TGTGCCAGCAGTGAAGGGGGACAGGGCCGTGAAAAA. It codes for CASSEGGQGREK. The CDR3 reads in full as CASSEGGQGREKLFF. This chain uses TRBV2 with TRBJ1-4, with TRBD1 matching 9 bases. Coverage ceases 3 residues before the CDR3 finishes, and the germline J gene fills in the end. The CDR3 spans 15 residues. CDR1 and CDR2 (germline): SNHLY, FYNNEI. V gave up 1 base and J gave up 7 bases; unmatched junction bases: 4.

This clone was detected ten times or more. The read halts 3 residues ahead of the CDR3 end, with the missing end drawn from the germline J gene. This rearrangement joins TRBV20-1 to TRBJ2-4, with 9 bases lining up with TRBD2. CDR1 is DFQATT, CDR2 SNEGSKA, per germline (reference sequence). With 4 bases clipped from V and 7 bases from J, the junction kept 8 bases outside the gene matches. The CDR3 has 14 residues. The CDR3 bases that were read are TGCAGTGCTACCCACCCAGCGGGGGGTAACATT. Translating it yields CSATHPAGGNI. The full CDR3 protein is CSATHPAGGNIQYF.

This clone was counted at least ten times. The CDR3 is cut off 3 residues early in the read; its end comes from the germline J gene. The chain joins TRBV19 to TRBJ1-6; D is unresolved. Per the germline V gene, CDR1 is LNHDA and CDR2 is SQIVND (reference sequence). The CDR3 sequence is 14 residues long. Deletions cut 6 bases from V and 7 bases from J, with 13 bases between. CDR3 sequence reads: CASSYGLANSPLHF. CDR3 bases read: TGTGCCAGTAGCTACGGACTGGCCAATTCACCC.

This clone was detected ten times or more. The CDR3 extends 3 residues past the end of the read, so its final part is completed from the germline J gene. The rearrangement uses TRBV30 and TRBJ2-2, with D maybe TRBD1 (5 bases). The germline gives CDR1 GTSNPN, CDR2 SVGIG (reference sequence). The CDR3 covers 13 residues. The V end lost 4 bases, the J end lost 3 bases, and 9 bases lay between the germline ends. The CDR3 protein is CAWKRGYTGELFF. The sequenced part of the CDR3 DNA is TGTGCCTGGAAAAGGGGATACACCGGGGAG.

This clone was detected ten times or more. The CDR3 protein is CSARAGTDTQYF. The sequenced CDR3 bases are TGCAGTGCCAGGGCCGGCACAGATACG. The V and J genes are TRBV20-1 and TRBJ2-3; a weak D match, TRBD1 (5 bases). The CDR3 end is not reached by the read, which stops 3 residues before it; the germline J gene fills it in. Looked up from germline, CDR1 is DFQATT and CDR2 is SNEGSKA (reference sequence). This CDR3 comprises 12 residues. With 6 bases removed from V and 1 base from J, the gap between germline ends came to 8 bases.

This clone was seen repeatedly, ten times or more. The CDR3 goes on 3 residues after the read ends, and that part is filled in from the germline J gene. V and J are TRBV2 and TRBJ2-1, with 10 positions matching TRBD2. CDR3 length: 15 residues. From germline, CDR1 is SNHLY and CDR2 FYNNEI. With V trimmed by 5 bases and J by 6 bases, 7 bases remained unmatched. Partial CDR3 DNA: TGTGCCAGCAGTTCCCTAGCGGGAGTTCTCAATGAG. Its protein product is CASSSLAGVLNE. The complete CDR3 sequence is CASSSLAGVLNEQFF.

This clone showed up many times. The read ends 3 residues early relative to the CDR3; the germline J gene fills the gap. V is TRBV19 and J is TRBJ1-1, with TRBD1 identical over 8 bases. This CDR3 is built from 14 residues. The junction had 7 bases not matched to a gene; V was cut back by 6 bases and J by 4 bases. Germline values: CDR1 LNHDA, CDR2 SQIVND (reference sequence). The CDR3 region is CASRPGGASTEAFF. The part of the CDR3 DNA that was read is TGTGCCAGTAGACCAGGGGGCGCTTCCACTGAA.

At least ten counts were recorded for this clone. The read comes to an end 3 residues before the CDR3 does, leaving the germline J gene to fill in the end. This chain uses TRBV9 with TRBJ2-3; D is ambiguous. The germline V and J ends were trimmed by 0 bases and 6 bases, with 11 bases remaining between them. The CDR3 covers 14 residues. Per germline, CDR1 SGDLS and CDR2 YYNGEE. The part of the CDR3 DNA that was read is TGTGCCAGCAGCGTAGAGAGCGAGGCCGATACG. Protein sequence: CASSVESEADT. From start to end, the CDR3 is CASSVESEADTQYF.

With respect to this clone: The read falls 3 residues short of the CDR3 end, and the missing part is taken from the germline J gene. The rearrangement uses TRBV19 and TRBJ1-1; a possible D gene is TRBD1 (5 bases). Per germline, CDR1 LNHDA and CDR2 SQIVND (reference sequence). The CDR3 has 13 residues. The V end lost 3 bases, the J end lost 5 bases, and 10 bases lay between the germline ends. CDR3 in amino acids: CASSIAGRTEAFF. The CDR3 bases that were read are TGTGCCAGTAGTATCGCGGGGCGGACTGAA.

In its sample, this clone was seen many times. The CDR3 sequence: CASSFDRVTGELFF. The DNA read from the CDR3 is TGTGCCAGCAGCTTTGACAGGGTTACCGGGGAG. V and J are TRBV7-3 and TRBJ2-2, with 7 bases fitting TRBD1. The CDR3 extends 3 residues past the end of the read, so its final part is completed from the germline J gene. The junction had 3 bases not matched to a gene; V was cut back by 3 bases and J by 5 bases. This CDR3 is 14 amino acids long. The V gene's germline CDR1 is SGHTA and CDR2 FQGTGA.

Many counts were recorded for this clone. The read terminates 3 residues before the CDR3 end, so the remaining end is supplied by the germline J gene. The chain combines TRBV20-1 with TRBJ2-7; 8 bases agree with TRBD1. This CDR3 spans 13 amino acids. The germline V gene has CDR1 DFQATT and CDR2 SNEGSKA (reference sequence). V lost 3 bases, J lost 4 bases, and 5 bases stayed unmatched. CDR3 residues: CSASRQGAYEQYF. The CDR3 bases that were read are TGCAGTGCTAGTAGGCAGGGGGCTTACGAG.

This clone was observed many times. The observed sequence ends 3 residues before the CDR3 terminus, with the missing tail filled in from the germline J gene. This chain joins TRBV18 and TRBJ1-1; maybe TRBD1 (6 bases). Germline V gene sequence: CDR1 KGHSH, CDR2 LQKENI. CDR3 length: 15 amino acids. Between the trimmed V and J ends, which lost 4 bases and 4 bases, there was a span of 16 bases. The sequenced part of the CDR3 DNA is TGTGCCAGCTCACGGTGGCAGGGGCAGGGCACTGAA. This codes for CASSRWQGQGTE. The whole CDR3 reads CASSRWQGQGTEAFF.

This clone came up many times. The CDR3 end is not reached by the read, which stops 3 residues before it; the germline J gene fills it in. Different DNA sequences within this sample yield the same CDR3. The chain uses TRBV6-1 and TRBJ2-5, with 12 bases matching TRBD2. Germline V gene lookup returns CDR1 MNHNS and CDR2 SASEGT. The CDR3 is made up of 15 amino acids. Losses at the gene ends were 2 bases for V and 4 bases for J; bases not matched to a gene: 2. The CDR3 loop is CASSELAGGPETQYF. The sequenced CDR3 bases are TGTGCCAGCAGTGAACTAGCGGGGGGGCCAGAGACC.

This clone has a count of ten or more. Read coverage stops 3 residues before the CDR3 terminus; the germline J gene supplies the remainder. The chain carries TRBV5-1 and TRBJ1-3; 11 positions agree with TRBD1. J was trimmed by 2 bases and V by 0 bases; bases with no gene match: 4. Germline lookup yields CDR1 SGHRS and CDR2 YFSETQ. The CDR3 covers 17 residues. Here the CDR3 reads CASSLELGQGAGNTIYF. The covered CDR3 bases are TGCGCCAGCAGCTTGGAGTTGGGACAGGGGGCTGGAAACACC.